Below, 16 T cell receptor beta chains from the same sample are listed, as sequenced in a study of blood T cell repertoires in COVID-19. TCRdb's copy holds only in-frame clones and misses some; the assay was immunoSEQ multiplex PCR. The sample has some 200,000 clones, less than 90% seen once; the top ten hold 14%. Source material: peripheral blood. These receptors were collected from a woman between 65 and 79 years old with COVID-19, enrolled during active disease.

This chain connects TRBV19 to TRBJ2-1, with 8 bases aligning to TRBD2. The germline CDR1 and CDR2 sequences are LNHDA and SQIVND (reference sequence). The CDR3 length is 14 residues. V was clipped by 4 bases and J by 6 bases; unmatched bases: 5. CDR3 sequence (DNA): TGTGCCAGTAGTAGGGGACTAGAAATCAATGAGCAGTTCTTC. Its protein product is CASSRGLEINEQFF.

The J gene is TRBJ2-2, the V gene TRBV3-1 (or the pseudogene TRBV3-2), with TRBD1 as a possible D gene (6 bases). The CDR3 is 14 residues long. The germline V gene has CDR1 LGHDT and CDR2 YNNKEL (reference sequence). Trimming removed 3 bases at V and 7 bases at J, with 12 bases between. The CDR3 is CASSQNRVVGELFF. For the CDR3, the DNA is TGTGCCAGCAGCCAGAACAGGGTGGTCGGGGAGCTGTTTTTT.

The chain couples TRBV5-5 to TRBJ2-4; 8 bases line up with TRBD1. Trimming removed 3 bases from V and 8 bases from J; junction bases left unmatched: 16. The germline CDR1 and CDR2 sequences are SGHKS and YYEKEE (reference sequence). The CDR3 is 17 residues long. CDR3 DNA sequence: TGTGCCAGCAGCTCCAGGAGGGGGGACAGGTCAGAGGACATTCAGTACTTC. It is translated as CASSSRRGDRSEDIQYF. The full variable domain, with the rest looked up from reference TRBV5-5 and TRBJ2-4, is DAGVTQSPTHLIKTRGQQVTLRCSPISGHKSVSWYQQVLGQGPQFIFQYYEKEERGRGNFPDRFSARQFPNYSSELNVNALLLGDSALYLCASSSRRGDRSEDIQYFGAGTRLSVL.

The chain joins TRBV18 to TRBJ2-2; 8 positions match TRBD1. The CDR3 is made up of 14 amino acids. Germline V lookup: CDR1 KGHSH, CDR2 LQKENI. The V and J ends lost 5 bases and 7 bases, in that order; junction bases with no gene match: 6. The CDR3 DNA is TGTGCCAGCTCAACCGACAGGGGAATCGGGGAGCTGTTTTTT. Translating it yields CASSTDRGIGELFF.

Here the CDR3 DNA reads TGCAGCGTTAGGAGGGTATTAGCCGGGGAGCTGTTTTTT. This translates into CSVRRVLAGELFF. This chain uses TRBV29-1 with TRBJ2-2; D perhaps matches TRBD2 (6 bases). CDR3 length: 13 amino acids. Germline V gene data show CDR1 as SQVTM and CDR2 as ANQGSEA. Trimming removed 5 bases from V and 6 bases from J, with 13 bases in between.

The rearrangement uses TRBV5-5 and TRBJ2-7; a weak D match, TRBD1 (5 bases). Trimming stripped 0 bases from V and 4 bases from J, with 14 bases between. The CDR3 is 15 residues long. Germline loops: CDR1 SGHKS, CDR2 YYEKEE (reference sequence). CDR3 sequence reads: CASSLAQGPQYEQYV. In nucleotides, the CDR3 is TGTGCCAGCAGCTTGGCCCAGGGCCCACAATACGAGCAGTACGTC.

The V and J genes are TRBV11-2 and TRBJ2-5; D perhaps matches TRBD2 (5 bases). Germline V gene data show CDR1 as SGHAT and CDR2 as FQNNGV. Trimming left V 1 base short and J 1 base short, with 19 bases between. This CDR3 has 18 residues. The chain's CDR3 is CASSLGQASRGAQETQYF. The CDR3 DNA reads TGTGCCAGCAGCTTAGGTCAGGCGTCTCGGGGAGCCCAAGAGACCCAGTACTTC.

The chain joins TRBV6-5 to TRBJ1-1, with D possibly being TRBD1 (6 bases). In germline, CDR1 is MNHEY, CDR2 SVGAGI. CDR3 length: 14 amino acids. Trimming took off 6 bases at V and 6 bases at J, with 17 bases between the two ends. This CDR3 reads CASSDFHRVAEAFF. CDR3 DNA sequence: TGTGCCAGCAGCGACTTTCACAGGGTCGCTGAAGCTTTCTTT.

J is TRBJ1-6 and V is TRBV6-2 or TRBV6-3; TRBD1 matches at 7 bases. The length of the CDR3 is 15 residues. Germline CDR1 and CDR2: MNHEY and SVGEGT. V dropped 5 bases and J dropped 5; count of bases not matched to a gene: 6. In DNA form, the CDR3 reads TGTGCCAGCAGTCACGGACAGGCTCATAATTCACCCCTCCACTTT. The encoded protein is CASSHGQAHNSPLHF.

The CDR3 nucleotides are TGTGCCAGCAGCCCGCCCGGGACTGCAGAAGCTTTCTTT. Residues: CASSPPGTAEAFF. The chain is built from TRBV13 and TRBJ1-1; maybe TRBD1 (5 bases). Germline V gene data show CDR1 as PRHDT and CDR2 as FYEKMQ (reference sequence). Between the trimmed V and J ends, which lost 5 bases and 8 bases, there was a span of 15 bases. CDR3 length equals 13 residues. Drawing the rest from reference TRBV13 and TRBJ1-1, the complete variable domain is AAGVIQSPRHLIKEKRETATLKCYPIPRHDTVYWYQQGPGQDPQFLISFYEKMQSDKGSIPDRFSAQQFSDYHSELNMSSLELGDSALYFCASSPPGTAEAFFGQGTRLTVV.

V gene TRBV5-1 combines with J gene TRBJ2-3, with 14 bases aligning to TRBD2. J lost 6 bases, V lost 3 bases, and 6 bases had no gene match. Germline CDR1 SGHRS, CDR2 YFSETQ. This CDR3 has 16 amino acids. CDR3 sequence reads: CASSSGLAGAGDTQYF. The DNA for the CDR3 is TGCGCCAGCAGCTCGGGACTAGCGGGGGCTGGGGATACGCAGTATTTT.

The chain is built from TRBV27 and TRBJ2-3; 8 bases line up with TRBD2. The CDR3 is 14 amino acids. Germline V gene lookup returns CDR1 MNHEY and CDR2 SMNVEV (reference sequence). Trimming at V came to 3 bases and at J to 7 bases, leaving 6 bases not matched to a gene. The CDR3 sequence: CASSLSGGKNTQYF. CDR3 sequence (DNA): TGTGCCAGCAGTTTGTCGGGAGGGAAAAATACGCAGTATTTT.

V gene TRBV11-2 combines with J gene TRBJ1-5, with D tentatively TRBD1 (5 bases). Germline values: CDR1 SGHAT, CDR2 FQNNGV. The CDR3 is 15 residues long. V was shortened by 1 base and J by 3 bases, with 10 bases between the two germline ends. The chain's CDR3 is CASSLAAGLNQPQHF. The CDR3 DNA is TGTGCCAGCAGCTTAGCTGCAGGGCTCAATCAGCCCCAGCATTTT.

V is TRBV7-8 and J is TRBJ1-4, with D possibly matching TRBD1 (6 bases). From germline, CDR1 is SGHVS and CDR2 FQNEAQ. The CDR3 sequence is 15 residues long. V was shortened by 5 bases and J by 5 bases, with 15 bases between the two germline ends. This CDR3 reads CASSASGTQNEKLFF. Written as DNA, the CDR3 is TGTGCCAGCAGCGCCAGTGGGACACAGAATGAAAAACTGTTTTTT. Drawing the rest from reference TRBV7-8 and TRBJ1-4, the complete variable domain is GAGVSQSPRYKVAKRGQDVALRCDPISGHVSLFWYQQALGQGPEFLTYFQNEAQLDKSGLPSDRFFAERPEGSVSTLKIQRTQQEDSAVYLCASSASGTQNEKLFFGSGTQLSVL.

The chain recombines TRBV7-8 with TRBJ2-5; D perhaps matches TRBD2 (7 bases). CDR1 SGHVS and CDR2 FQNEAQ come from the germline V gene. The germline V and J ends were trimmed by 8 bases and 6 bases, with 16 bases remaining between them. The CDR3 consists of 13 residues. This chain's CDR3 is CASGRGGMKTQYF. CDR3 nucleotide sequence: TGTGCCAGCGGGAGGGGGGGAATGAAGACCCAGTACTTC. The full variable domain, its missing parts supplied by reference TRBV7-8 and TRBJ2-5, is GAGVSQSPRYKVAKRGQDVALRCDPISGHVSLFWYQQALGQGPEFLTYFQNEAQLDKSGLPSDRFFAERPEGSVSTLKIQRTQQEDSAVYLCASGRGGMKTQYFGPGTRLLVL.

V is TRBV30 and J is TRBJ2-1; D might be TRBD1 (6 bases). Germline assignment: CDR1 GTSNPN and CDR2 SVGIG (reference sequence). The CDR3 length is 15 residues. The V gene lost 3 bases and the J gene lost 6 bases, with 18 bases spanning the gap. The CDR3 DNA sequence: TGTGCCTGGAGCAAACAGGGTAGGGTCGGCAATGAGCAGTTCTTC. It specifies CAWSKQGRVGNEQFF.